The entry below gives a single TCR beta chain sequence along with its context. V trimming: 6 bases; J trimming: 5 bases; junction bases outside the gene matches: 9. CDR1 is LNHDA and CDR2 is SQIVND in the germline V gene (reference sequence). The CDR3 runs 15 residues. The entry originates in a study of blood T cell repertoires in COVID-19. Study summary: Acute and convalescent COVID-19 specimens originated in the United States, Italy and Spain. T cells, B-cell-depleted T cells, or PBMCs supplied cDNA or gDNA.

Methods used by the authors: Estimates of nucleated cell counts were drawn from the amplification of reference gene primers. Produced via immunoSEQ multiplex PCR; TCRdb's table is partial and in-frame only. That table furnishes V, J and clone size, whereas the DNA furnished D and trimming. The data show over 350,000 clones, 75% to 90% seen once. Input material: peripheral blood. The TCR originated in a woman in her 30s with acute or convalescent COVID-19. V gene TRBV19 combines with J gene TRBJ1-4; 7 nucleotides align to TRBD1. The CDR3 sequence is CASRTRGGANEKLFF. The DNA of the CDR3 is TGTGCCAGTAGGACGCGAGGGGGCGCAAATGAAAAACTGTTTTTT.